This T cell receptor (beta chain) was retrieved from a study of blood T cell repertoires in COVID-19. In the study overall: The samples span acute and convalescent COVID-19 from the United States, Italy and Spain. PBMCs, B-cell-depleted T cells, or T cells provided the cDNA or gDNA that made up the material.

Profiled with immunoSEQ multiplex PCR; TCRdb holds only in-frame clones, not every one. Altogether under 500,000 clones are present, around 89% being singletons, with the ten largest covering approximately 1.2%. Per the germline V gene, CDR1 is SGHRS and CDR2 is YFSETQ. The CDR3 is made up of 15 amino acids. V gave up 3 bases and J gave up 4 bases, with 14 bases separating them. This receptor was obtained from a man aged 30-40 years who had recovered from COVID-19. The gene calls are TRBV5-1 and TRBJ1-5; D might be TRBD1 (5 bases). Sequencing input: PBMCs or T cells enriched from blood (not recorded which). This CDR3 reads CASSSGTDPNQPQHF. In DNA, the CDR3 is TGCGCCAGCAGCTCGGGGACTGACCCTAATCAGCCCCAGCATTTT.